Here is one T cell receptor beta chain with its context. Its antigen is currently not known. No per-base quality is available; no much larger clone lies one base away. These data are taken from a study of long-term antiretroviral therapy in people with HIV (dated by TCRdb to the early 2020s). Regarding the research as a whole: The earliest samples were collected approximately a decade before the 2015 WHO recommendation for immediate ART, a period when ART was typically delayed until CD4 counts fell. Of the approximately 30 participants with HIV, about a dozen were female. No cross-contamination during QIAcube processing was shown when test extractions of a monoclonal T-cell line were performed alongside about 30 polyclonal samples. From 30 adults with confirmed HIV infection, the cohort provided 192 cryopreserved PBMC samples, gathered serially across a mean of roughly 6 years (range 1-12). Whether ART initiation and durable HIV suppression were associated with changes in peripheral blood TRB repertoire composition and diversity was tested in a retrospective serial study.

The study at large found these results: No data were available on ART adherence, viral resistance or therapy changes, limiting inferences about post-ART repertoire changes. Since PBMC availability was limited, sequencing covered only the TCR beta chain, with no alpha chain pairing. At every time point, the repertoire was dominated by expanded TRB clones first identified before ART initiation, although this dominance fluctuated and, in many PLHIV, declined after ART. HIV repertoires had narrower CDR3 length ranges than controls, and the network structure suggested an antigen-experienced repertoire that shifted only slightly toward naive after ART. Because pre-ART samples had limited cell numbers, profiling was done on unsorted PBMC rather than on sorted CD4+ and CD8+ T cells. A significant increase in TRB diversity was found to be associated with ART initiation, although TRB diversity was observed to remain significantly below that of transplant donor controls even after long-term ART. Samples dated from the mid-2000s to the late 2010s, and the ART regimens used may be less effective than current ones.

Spanning cysteine to phenylalanine, the CDR3 consists of 16 amino acids. Only the CDR3 DNA stays, 48 bases, in frame from base 1. The germline V gene encodes CDR1 SGHVS and CDR2 FQNEAQ. Between the V and J ends, shortened by 6 bases and 3 bases respectively, the junction contains 19 bases. Sequencing of the TRB variable region was done with the immunoSEQ hsTCRB v3.0 assay at survey level resolution. TRB sequencing targeted a depth of about 40,000-50,000 T-cell genomes per sample. TRB libraries were pooled and sequenced on an Illumina MiSeq using a v3 150-cycle kit. Per the original workflow: Analysis of repertoires was carried out in R inside a reproducible Nextflow workflow spanning QC, data transformation and analysis. LymphoSeq2, an R package for exploring AIRR-Seq data, was used to implement custom analyses. A few samples yielding fewer than 5000 total TRB sequences were excluded, leaving around 200 analyzed HIV repertoires. Among the 180 to 200 retained HIV repertoires, 55 to 65 were collected before ART initiation and roughly 130 were collected after ART initiation. Repertoires were downsampled to 5000 TRB nucleotide sequences, and summary statistics were averaged over 100 downsampling iterations. Only TRB sequences with CDR3 regions of at least seven amino acids were retained for analysis. A Shannon entropy-derived clonality score and the Gini coefficient were used to measure diversity. In the repertoire networks, any two of the top 5000 CDR3 amino acid sequences were linked whenever the two sequences differed by an edit distance of one. For TRB CDR3 amino acid sequences, GLIPH2 was used to predict antigen specificity groups and MHC restriction. CDR3 amino acid sequences were matched against VDJdb and McPAS-TCR to flag known CMV, EBV, HIV or tissue antigen associations. Pre-ART, post-ART and control groups were compared with Wilcoxon signed-rank tests and Holm-Bonferroni correction. The table was pulled from immuneACCESS by TCRdb, which kept in-frame rearrangements only. Such tables lose some clones; where checked, under half of the loss comes from unresolved V genes, and the rest has no known cause. That table furnishes V, J and clone size, whereas the DNA furnished D and trimming. The sample contains 18,000 or so clones, around 78% of them found a single time. The ten largest make up roughly 8% of the sample.

To be included, a participant needed at least one PBMC sample from before ART initiation plus at least two post-ART samples. Every participant with HIV received treatment in the United States of America. Before DNA extraction, cryopreserved samples containing roughly 1-11 million PBMC were thawed and washed. At the time of the earliest PBMC sample, participants with HIV were aged between about 23 and 55 years. PBMC samples were contributed by each participant from 1-4 timepoints before ART initiation and 2-8 timepoints after ART initiation, with a median of 7 samples. For every participant, serial HIV viral load, CD4+ T-cell count, ART history and demographic data were obtained. Genomic DNA was extracted from unsorted PBMC with a Qiagen kit on a QIAcube, with processing performed in batches of 12 samples.

The sample here was unsorted PBMCs, taken at the start of antiretroviral therapy, before treatment. The sequence derives from a woman between 40 and 50 years old with HIV. The sequence is built from TRBV7-8 and TRBJ2-3; TRBD2 is perhaps the D gene, given 6 matching bases. CDR3 region: CASSQRGAGPTDTQYF. The nucleotide sequence reads as follows: TGTGCCAGCAGTCAAAGGGGCGCGGGACCTACAGATACGCAGTATTTT.